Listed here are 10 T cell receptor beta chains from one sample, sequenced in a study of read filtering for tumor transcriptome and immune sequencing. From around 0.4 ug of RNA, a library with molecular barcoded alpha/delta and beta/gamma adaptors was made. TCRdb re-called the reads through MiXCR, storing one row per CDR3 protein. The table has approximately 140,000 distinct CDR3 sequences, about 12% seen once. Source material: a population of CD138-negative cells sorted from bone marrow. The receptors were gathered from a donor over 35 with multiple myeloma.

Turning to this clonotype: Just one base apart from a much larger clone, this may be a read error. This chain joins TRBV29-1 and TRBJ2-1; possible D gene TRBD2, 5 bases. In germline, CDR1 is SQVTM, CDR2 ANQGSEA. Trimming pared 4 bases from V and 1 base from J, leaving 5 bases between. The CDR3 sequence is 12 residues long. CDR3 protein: CSVGTSYNEQFF. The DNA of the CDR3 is TGCAGCGTTGGGACTTCCTACAATGAGCAGTTCTTC.

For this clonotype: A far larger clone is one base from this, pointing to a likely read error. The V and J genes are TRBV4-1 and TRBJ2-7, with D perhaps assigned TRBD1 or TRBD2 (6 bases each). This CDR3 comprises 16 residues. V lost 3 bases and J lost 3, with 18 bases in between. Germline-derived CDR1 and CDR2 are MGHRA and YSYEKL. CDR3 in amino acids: CASSHSGAGESYEQYF. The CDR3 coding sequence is TGCGCCAGCAGCCACTCGGGGGCAGGGGAGAGCTACGAGCAGTACTTC.

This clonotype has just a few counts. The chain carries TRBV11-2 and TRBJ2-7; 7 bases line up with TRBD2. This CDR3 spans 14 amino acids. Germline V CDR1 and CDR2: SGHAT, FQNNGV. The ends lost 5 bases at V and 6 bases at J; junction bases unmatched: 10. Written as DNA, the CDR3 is TGTGCCAGCAGCCCAGAGGCGGGGGAGCGCGAGCAGTACTTC. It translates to CASSPEAGEREQYF.

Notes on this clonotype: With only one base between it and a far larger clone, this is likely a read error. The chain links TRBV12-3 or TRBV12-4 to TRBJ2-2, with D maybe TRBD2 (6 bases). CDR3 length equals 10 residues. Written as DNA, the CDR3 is TGTGCCAGCGGCACCGGGGGGCTGTTTTTT. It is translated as CASGTGGLFF.

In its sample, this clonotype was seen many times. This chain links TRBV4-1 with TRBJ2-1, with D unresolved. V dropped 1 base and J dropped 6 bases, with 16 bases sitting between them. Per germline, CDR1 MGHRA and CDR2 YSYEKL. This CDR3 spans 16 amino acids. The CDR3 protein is CASSQVRDFLSNEQFF. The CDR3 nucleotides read TGCGCCAGCAGCCAAGTGCGAGACTTTTTATCCAATGAGCAGTTCTTC.

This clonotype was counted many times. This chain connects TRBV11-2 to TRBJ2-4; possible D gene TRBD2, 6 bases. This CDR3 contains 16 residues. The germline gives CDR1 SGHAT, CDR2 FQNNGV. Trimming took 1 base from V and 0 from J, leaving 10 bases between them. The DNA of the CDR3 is TGTGCCAGCAGCTTAGCGGGACTGGTAGCCAAAAACATTCAGTACTTC. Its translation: CASSLAGLVAKNIQYF.

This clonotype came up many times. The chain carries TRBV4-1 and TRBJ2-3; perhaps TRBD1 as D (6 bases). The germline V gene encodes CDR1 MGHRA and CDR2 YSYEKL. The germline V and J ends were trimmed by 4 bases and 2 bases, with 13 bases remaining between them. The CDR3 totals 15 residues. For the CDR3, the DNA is TGCGCCAGCAGCCTAAACAGGGTATCCACAGATACGCAGTATTTT. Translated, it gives CASSLNRVSTDTQYF.

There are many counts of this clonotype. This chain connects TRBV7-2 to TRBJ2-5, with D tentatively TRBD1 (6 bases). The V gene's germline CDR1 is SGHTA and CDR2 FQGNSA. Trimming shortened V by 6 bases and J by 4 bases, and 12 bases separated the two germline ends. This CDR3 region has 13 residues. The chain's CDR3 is CASRQGGPETQYF. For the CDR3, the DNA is TGTGCCAGCAGGCAAGGGGGTCCAGAGACCCAGTACTTC.

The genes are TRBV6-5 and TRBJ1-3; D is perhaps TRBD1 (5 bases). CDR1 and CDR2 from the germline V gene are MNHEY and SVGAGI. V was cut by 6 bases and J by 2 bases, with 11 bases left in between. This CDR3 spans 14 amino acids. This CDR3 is CASSRGTAGNTIYF. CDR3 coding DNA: TGTGCCAGCAGCCGAGGGACGGCTGGAAACACCATATATTTT.

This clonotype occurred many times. In nucleotides, the CDR3 is TGTGCCTGGAGTTTGATCGGTAGAACGCCCCAGCATTTT. Translation: CAWSLIGRTPQHF. The chain has TRBV30 and TRBJ1-5; D not certain. Germline V CDR1 and CDR2: GTSNPN, SVGIG (reference sequence). Trimming took off 2 bases at V and 9 bases at J, with 14 bases between the two ends. This CDR3 spans 13 amino acids.